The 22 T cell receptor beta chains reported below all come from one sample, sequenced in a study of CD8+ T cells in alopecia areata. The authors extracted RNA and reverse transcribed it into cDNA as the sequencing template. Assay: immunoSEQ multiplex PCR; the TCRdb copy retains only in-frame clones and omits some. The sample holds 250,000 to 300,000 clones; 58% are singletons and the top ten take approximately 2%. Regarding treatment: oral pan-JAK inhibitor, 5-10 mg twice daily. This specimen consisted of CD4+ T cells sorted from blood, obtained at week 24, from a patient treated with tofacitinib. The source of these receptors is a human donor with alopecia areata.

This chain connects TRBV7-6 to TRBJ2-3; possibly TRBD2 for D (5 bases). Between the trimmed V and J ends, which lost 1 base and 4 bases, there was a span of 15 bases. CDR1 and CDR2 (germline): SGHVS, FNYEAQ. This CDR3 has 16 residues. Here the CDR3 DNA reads TGTGCCAGCAGCTTAGGAGCGGAAGGAGGCCCAGATACGCAGTATTTT. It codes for CASSLGAEGGPDTQYF.

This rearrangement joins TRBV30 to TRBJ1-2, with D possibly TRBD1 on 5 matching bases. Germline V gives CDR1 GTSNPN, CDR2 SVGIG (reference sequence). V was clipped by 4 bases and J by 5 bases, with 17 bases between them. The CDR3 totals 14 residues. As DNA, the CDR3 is TGTGCCTGGATACCAGGGAGGAGGGGATATGGCTACACCTTC. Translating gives CAWIPGRRGYGYTF.

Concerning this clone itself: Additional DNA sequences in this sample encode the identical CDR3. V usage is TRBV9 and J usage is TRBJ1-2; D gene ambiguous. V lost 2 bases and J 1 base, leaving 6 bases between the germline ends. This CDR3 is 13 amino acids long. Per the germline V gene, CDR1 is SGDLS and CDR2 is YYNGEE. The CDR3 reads CASSVDGNYGYTF. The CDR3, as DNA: TGTGCCAGCAGCGTTGACGGTAACTATGGCTACACCTTC.

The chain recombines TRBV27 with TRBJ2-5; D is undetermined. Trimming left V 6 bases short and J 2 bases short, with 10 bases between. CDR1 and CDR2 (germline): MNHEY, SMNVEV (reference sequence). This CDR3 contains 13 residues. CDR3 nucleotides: TGTGCCAGCAGCCTGGACGGTCAAGAGACCCAGTACTTC. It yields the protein CASSLDGQETQYF.

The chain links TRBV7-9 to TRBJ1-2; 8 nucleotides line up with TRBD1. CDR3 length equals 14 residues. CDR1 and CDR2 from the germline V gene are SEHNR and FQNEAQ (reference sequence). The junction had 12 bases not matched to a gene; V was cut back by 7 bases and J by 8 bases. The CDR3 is CASTSGGPRPGYTF. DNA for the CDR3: TGTGCCAGCACCTCAGGGGGCCCTAGGCCGGGCTACACCTTC.

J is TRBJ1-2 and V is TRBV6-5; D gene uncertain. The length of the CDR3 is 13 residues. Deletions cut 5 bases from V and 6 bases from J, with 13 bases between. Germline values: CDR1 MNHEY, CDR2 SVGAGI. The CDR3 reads CASSLRGSDGYTF. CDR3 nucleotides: TGTGCCAGCAGTCTCCGGGGAAGCGATGGCTACACCTTC.

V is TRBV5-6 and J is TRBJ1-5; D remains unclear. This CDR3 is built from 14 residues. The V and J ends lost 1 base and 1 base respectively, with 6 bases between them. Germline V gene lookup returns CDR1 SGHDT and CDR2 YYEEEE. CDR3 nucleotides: TGTGCCAGCAGCTTGTATCGGAGCAATCAGCCCCAGCATTTT. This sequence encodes CASSLYRSNQPQHF.

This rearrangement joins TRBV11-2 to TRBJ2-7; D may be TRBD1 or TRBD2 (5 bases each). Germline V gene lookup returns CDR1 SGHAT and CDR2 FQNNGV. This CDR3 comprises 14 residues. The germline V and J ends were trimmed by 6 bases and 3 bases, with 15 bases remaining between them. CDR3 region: CASSIVRDRYEQYF. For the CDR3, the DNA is TGTGCCAGCAGTATAGTCAGGGACCGCTACGAGCAGTACTTC.

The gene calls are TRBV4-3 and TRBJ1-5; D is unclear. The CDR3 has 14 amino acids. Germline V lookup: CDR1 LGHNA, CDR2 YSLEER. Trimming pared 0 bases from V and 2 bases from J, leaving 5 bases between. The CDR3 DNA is TGCGCCAGCAGCCAAGATGGGGGCAATCAGCCCCAGCATTTT. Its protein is CASSQDGGNQPQHF.

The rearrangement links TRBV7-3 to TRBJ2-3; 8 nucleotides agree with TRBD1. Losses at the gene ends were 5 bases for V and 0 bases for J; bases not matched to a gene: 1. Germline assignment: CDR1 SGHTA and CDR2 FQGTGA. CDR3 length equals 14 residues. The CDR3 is CASSRDRSTDTQYF. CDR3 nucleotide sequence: TGTGCCAGCAGCCGGGACAGGAGCACAGATACGCAGTATTTT.

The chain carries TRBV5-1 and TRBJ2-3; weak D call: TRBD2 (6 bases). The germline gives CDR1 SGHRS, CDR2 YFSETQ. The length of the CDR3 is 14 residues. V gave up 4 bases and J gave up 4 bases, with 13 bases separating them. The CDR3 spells CASSPGRSPDTQYF. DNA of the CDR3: TGCGCCAGCAGCCCTGGGAGGAGTCCAGATACGCAGTATTTT.

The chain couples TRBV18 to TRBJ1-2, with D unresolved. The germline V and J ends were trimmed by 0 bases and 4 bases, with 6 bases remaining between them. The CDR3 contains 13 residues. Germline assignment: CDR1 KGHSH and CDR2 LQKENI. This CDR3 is CASSPPESYGYTF. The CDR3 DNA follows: TGTGCCAGCTCACCACCGGAAAGCTATGGCTACACCTTC.

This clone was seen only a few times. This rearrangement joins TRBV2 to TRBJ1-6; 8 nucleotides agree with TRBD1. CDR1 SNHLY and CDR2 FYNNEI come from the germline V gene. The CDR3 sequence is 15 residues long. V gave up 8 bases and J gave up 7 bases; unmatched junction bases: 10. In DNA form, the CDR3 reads TGTGCCAGCGGCCCCCGGACAGGGTACAATTCACCCCTCCACTTT. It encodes CASGPRTGYNSPLHF.

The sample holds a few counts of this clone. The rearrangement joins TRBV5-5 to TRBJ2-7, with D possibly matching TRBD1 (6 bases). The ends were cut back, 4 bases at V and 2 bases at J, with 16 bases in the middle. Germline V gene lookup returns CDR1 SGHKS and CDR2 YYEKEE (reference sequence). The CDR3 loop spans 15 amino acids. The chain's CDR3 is CASSLTPGVAYEQYF. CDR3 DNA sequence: TGTGCCAGCAGCCTCACTCCAGGGGTGGCCTACGAGCAGTACTTC. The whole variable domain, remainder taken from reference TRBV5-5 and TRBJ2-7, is DAGVTQSPTHLIKTRGQQVTLRCSPISGHKSVSWYQQVLGQGPQFIFQYYEKEERGRGNFPDRFSARQFPNYSSELNVNALLLGDSALYLCASSLTPGVAYEQYFGPGTRLTVT.

The CDR3 nucleotides are TGTGCCTGGAGTGTGGGACAGGGGCCCACTGAAGCTTTCTTT. Protein sequence: CAWSVGQGPTEAFF. The chain uses TRBV30 and TRBJ1-1, with TRBD1 identical over 10 bases. Trimming removed 0 bases from V and 4 bases from J; junction bases left unmatched: 2. CDR1 is GTSNPN and CDR2 is SVGIG in the germline V gene (reference sequence). CDR3 length equals 14 residues.

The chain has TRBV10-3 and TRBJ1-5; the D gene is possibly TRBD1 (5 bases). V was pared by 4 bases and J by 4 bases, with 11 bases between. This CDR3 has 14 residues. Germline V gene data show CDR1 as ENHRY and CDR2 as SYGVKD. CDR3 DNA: TGTGCCATCAGTGTAGGGACTGGGAATCAGCCCCAGCATTTT. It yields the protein CAISVGTGNQPQHF.

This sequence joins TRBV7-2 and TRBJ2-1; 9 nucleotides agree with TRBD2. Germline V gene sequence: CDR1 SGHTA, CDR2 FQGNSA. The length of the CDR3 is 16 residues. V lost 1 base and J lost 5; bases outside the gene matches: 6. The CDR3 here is CASSLVASGAHNEQFF. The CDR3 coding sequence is TGTGCCAGCAGCTTAGTGGCTAGCGGGGCTCACAATGAGCAGTTCTTC.

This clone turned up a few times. As DNA, the CDR3 is TGCGCCAGCAGCTTGGGGCGGTGGCGGACGGGCACTAATGAGCAGTTCTTC. Protein sequence: CASSLGRWRTGTNEQFF. V usage is TRBV5-1 and J usage is TRBJ2-1; D ambiguous. The CDR3 covers 17 residues. CDR1 is SGHRS and CDR2 is YFSETQ in the germline V gene. The V and J ends lost 0 bases and 7 bases respectively, with 20 bases between them.

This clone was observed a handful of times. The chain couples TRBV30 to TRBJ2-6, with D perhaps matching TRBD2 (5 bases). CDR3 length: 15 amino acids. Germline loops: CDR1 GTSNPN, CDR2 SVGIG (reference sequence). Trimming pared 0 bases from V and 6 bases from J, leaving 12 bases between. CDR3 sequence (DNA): TGTGCCTGGAGTGTACGTCGGGGAGAGGCCAACGTCCTGACTTTC. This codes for CAWSVRRGEANVLTF. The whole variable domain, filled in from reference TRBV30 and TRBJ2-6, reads SQTIHQWPATLVQPVGSPLSLECTVEGTSNPNLYWYRQAAGRGLQLLFYSVGIGQISSEVPQNLSASRPQDRQFILSSKKLLLSDSGFYLCAWSVRRGEANVLTFGAGSRLTVL.

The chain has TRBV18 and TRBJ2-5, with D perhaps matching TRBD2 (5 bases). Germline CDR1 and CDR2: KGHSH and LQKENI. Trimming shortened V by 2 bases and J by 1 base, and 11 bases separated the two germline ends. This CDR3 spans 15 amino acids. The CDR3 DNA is TGTGCCAGCTCACCAGAGGGTTCTCCCCAAGAGACCCAGTACTTC. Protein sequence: CASSPEGSPQETQYF.

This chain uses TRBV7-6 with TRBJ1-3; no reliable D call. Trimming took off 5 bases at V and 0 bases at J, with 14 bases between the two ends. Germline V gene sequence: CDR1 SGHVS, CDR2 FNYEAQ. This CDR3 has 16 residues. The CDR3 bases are TGTGCCAGCAGCAAGGGAACGCTCAGCTCTGGAAACACCATATATTTT. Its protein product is CASSKGTLSSGNTIYF.

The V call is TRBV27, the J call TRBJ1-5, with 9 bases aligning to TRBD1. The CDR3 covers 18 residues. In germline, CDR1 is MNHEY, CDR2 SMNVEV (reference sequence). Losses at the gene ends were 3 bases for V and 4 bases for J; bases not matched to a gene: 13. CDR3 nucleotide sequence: TGTGCCAGCAGTTTTGGCACCGGACAGGGGAGAGGGAATCAGCCCCAGCATTTT. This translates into CASSFGTGQGRGNQPQHF.